This entry features one T cell receptor (beta chain) sequence. Authors' methods: By means of reference gene primer amplification, nucleated cell counts were estimated. Profiling relied on immunoSEQ multiplex PCR, and the TCRdb table lists in-frame clones only, not all of them. That table supplies the V and J calls and clone size; D and trimming were determined from the DNA. The sample comprises approximately 58,000 clones, more than 85% of which are singletons, and 3% to 3.5% rests with the top ten. The V end was cut by 0 bases, the J end by 8 bases, with 18 bases between. This CDR3 is 16 amino acids long. The germline V gene has CDR1 MNHNS and CDR2 SASEGT. This record comes from a study of blood T cell repertoires in COVID-19. Study context: COVID-19 samples, acute and convalescent, were from the United States, Italy and Spain. PBMCs, B-cell-depleted T cells, or T cells provided the cDNA or gDNA that made up the material.

The V call is TRBV6-1, the J call TRBJ2-3; D is unclear. Sequencing used peripheral blood. The TCR was taken from a human donor in a cohort sampled during active COVID-19. The CDR3 loop is CASSEAVVLSSGTQYF. The CDR3 DNA sequence: TGTGCCAGCAGTGAAGCGGTGGTACTCTCATCAGGTACGCAGTATTTT.